What follows describes a single T cell receptor (beta chain). Antigen unknown. Generated by immunoSEQ multiplex PCR, the TCRdb table keeps only in-frame clones and is missing some. The table has 96,000 or so clones, about 92% seen once. Time point described: cycle 4 day 1 (C4D1), after around six weeks of nivolumab. Relapse after autologous stem cell transplantation occurred in every patient, and brentuximab vedotin exposure varied. Trimming took 0 bases from V and 1 from J, leaving 10 bases between them. CDR1 and CDR2 (germline): SGHTS, YDEGEE. The CDR3 has 15 residues. The data were obtained in a study of PD-1 blockade in classical Hodgkin lymphoma. In the study overall: Nivolumab was administered to patients intravenously at 3 mg/kg every 2 weeks. Study-level results: Relative to healthy donors, newly diagnosed patients reportedly had lower baseline TCR diversity, which was reported as lower still in relapsed/refractory patients. Researchers reported that CD4+ TCR diversity, though not CD8+, rose significantly by C4D1.

V and J are TRBV5-8 and TRBJ1-1, with TRBD1 as a possible D gene (6 bases). The input for sequencing was peripheral blood mononuclear cells (PBMCs), taken before the fourth cycle of nivolumab. This TCR was recovered from a human donor with classical Hodgkin lymphoma. The CDR3 region is CASSLVRGANTEAFF. DNA of the CDR3: TGTGCCAGCAGCTTGGTTCGGGGGGCGAACACTGAAGCTTTCTTT.